This TCR beta chain is from a study of a mutant IDH1 vaccine in newly diagnosed glioma. As for the study in general: Beginning 4-6 weeks after radiotherapy alone, or with temozolomide cycles, vaccination took place. The sex distribution of treated patients was roughly 62% male and about 38% female, with a mean age of 40.4 years.

Regarding time point: week 5, during vaccination. Topical imiquimod was applied with each vaccine dose, which held 300 ug of mutant IDH1 20-mer peptide. A remark on this clone: Its antigen is still unknown.

CDR1 is SGHVS and CDR2 is FQNEAQ in the germline V gene. The V and J ends lost 0 bases and 3 bases respectively, with 12 bases between them. The CDR3 length is 15 residues. TCRdb keeps only in-frame clones here, not all; method: immunoSEQ multiplex PCR. The sample includes 32,000 or so clones, about four fifths of them seen just once. This TCR came from a man aged 25 to 40 with glioma. The source was PBMCs, collected from a glioma patient whose treatment included an IDH1 peptide vaccine. The J gene is TRBJ2-7, the V gene TRBV7-8; the D gene is possibly TRBD2 (6 bases). The DNA for the CDR3 is TGTGCCAGCAGCTTAGCGCGGGGCAGGGACTACGAGCAGTACTTC. Its translation: CASSLARGRDYEQYF. Combining the CDR3 with reference TRBV7-8 and TRBJ2-7 gives the whole variable domain GAGVSQSPRYKVAKRGQDVALRCDPISGHVSLFWYQQALGQGPEFLTYFQNEAQLDKSGLPSDRFFAERPEGSVSTLKIQRTQQEDSAVYLCASSLARGRDYEQYFGPGTRLTVT.